Below, 18 T cell receptor beta chains from the same sample are listed, as sequenced in a study of lymphopenia after photon versus proton radiotherapy. Clones were read by immunoSEQ multiplex PCR, and TCRdb kept only the in-frame ones, dropping some. The sample has 83,000 or so clones, over 70% seen once. Here the sequenced sample was peripheral blood, taken from a patient treated with proton-based radiotherapy. The receptors were gathered from a man in his sixties with pancreatic cancer.

The genes are TRBV11-2 and TRBJ1-4; 7 bases fit TRBD1. Germline V gene lookup returns CDR1 SGHAT and CDR2 FQNNGV. This CDR3 has 15 residues. Trimming at V came to 5 bases and at J to 2 bases, leaving 5 bases not matched to a gene. CDR3 nucleotides: TGTGCCAGCAGCATCCAGGGGGGGACTAATGAAAAACTGTTTTTT. It yields the protein CASSIQGGTNEKLFF.

This clone occurred once. The J gene is TRBJ2-7, the V gene TRBV7-8; 10 bases align to TRBD2. With 5 bases clipped from V and 4 bases from J, the junction kept 8 bases outside the gene matches. CDR1 SGHVS and CDR2 FQNEAQ come from the germline V gene. This CDR3 has 15 residues. The CDR3 DNA reads TGTGCCAGCAGCCGTCTGAGCGGGAGGGGGTACGAGCAGTACTTC. It is translated as CASSRLSGRGYEQYF.

The chain recombines TRBV15 with TRBJ2-7, with D perhaps matching TRBD1 (6 bases). The CDR3 contains 12 residues. The germline V gene encodes CDR1 LNHNV and CDR2 YYDKDF (reference sequence). The V end lost 8 bases, the J end lost 0 bases, and 8 bases lay between the germline ends. The CDR3 sequence is CATRDTSYEQYF. CDR3 sequence (DNA): TGTGCCACCCGGGACACCTCCTACGAGCAGTACTTC.

The J gene is TRBJ2-1, the V gene TRBV9; 11 positions match TRBD2. V gave up 4 bases and J gave up 9 bases; unmatched junction bases: 18. There are 18 residues in the CDR3. The germline V gene has CDR1 SGDLS and CDR2 YYNGEE. CDR3 sequence reads: CASSLGTGTSGTAFEQFF. In DNA form, the CDR3 reads TGTGCCAGCAGCCTGGGGACCGGGACTAGCGGCACCGCTTTTGAGCAGTTCTTC.

V gene TRBV29-1 combines with J gene TRBJ2-2; 8 bases fit TRBD1. This CDR3 region has 14 residues. V was clipped by 4 bases and J by 5 bases; unmatched bases: 6. Germline CDR1 reads SQVTM; CDR2 reads ANQGSEA. CDR3: CSVGTGGRTGELFF. The CDR3 DNA follows: TGCAGCGTTGGCACAGGGGGTCGGACCGGGGAGCTGTTTTTT.

This clone was picked up one time. The rearrangement links TRBV2 to TRBJ2-1; 7 bases are shared with TRBD2. This CDR3 has 14 amino acids. With V trimmed by 8 bases and J by 4 bases, 8 bases remained unmatched. Germline CDR1 reads SNHLY; CDR2 reads FYNNEI. This CDR3 reads CASGRAGFYNEQFF. The CDR3 coding sequence is TGTGCCAGCGGCCGAGCGGGGTTTTACAATGAGCAGTTCTTC. The full variable domain, with the rest looked up from reference TRBV2 and TRBJ2-1, is EPEVTQTPSHQVTQMGQEVILRCVPISNHLYFYWYRQILGQKVEFLVSFYNNEISEKSEIFDDQFSVERPDGSNFTLKIRSTKLEDSAMYFCASGRAGFYNEQFFGPGTRLTVL.

This chain connects TRBV6-5 to TRBJ2-7; the D call may be TRBD1 or TRBD2 (5 bases each). CDR3 length: 13 amino acids. CDR1 and CDR2 from the germline V gene are MNHEY and SVGAGI. Trimming took 6 bases from V and 6 from J, leaving 15 bases between them. For the CDR3, the DNA is TGTGCCAGCAGCCGCCAGGGAGCTCTCGAGCAGTACTTC. This sequence encodes CASSRQGALEQYF.

This clone was seen only a few times. The chain employs TRBV29-1 and TRBJ2-2; TRBD1 matches 9 bases. Germline V gene sequence: CDR1 SQVTM, CDR2 ANQGSEA. J gave up 4 bases and V 6 bases, and 9 bases lay outside the gene matches. CDR3 length: 15 amino acids. CDR3 region: CSVSTGGLFTGELFF. CDR3 bases: TGCAGCGTCTCAACAGGGGGCCTTTTCACCGGGGAGCTGTTTTTT.

This clone has more than one count but fewer than ten. This chain uses TRBV2 with TRBJ1-1, with D unclear. Per germline, CDR1 SNHLY and CDR2 FYNNEI. CDR3 length equals 13 residues. V was trimmed by 2 bases and J by 4 bases, leaving 8 bases between them. The CDR3 bases are TGTGCCAGCAGTGAACAGGCGATCACTGAAGCTTTCTTT. Amino acid sequence: CASSEQAITEAFF.

The gene calls are TRBV7-2 and TRBJ1-5; D gene uncertain. The CDR3 has 15 amino acids. V shed 6 bases and J shed 0 bases, with 12 bases lying between them. Looked up from germline, CDR1 is SGHTA and CDR2 is FQGNSA. The CDR3 here is CASSRTLDSNQPQHF. In DNA, the CDR3 is TGTGCCAGCAGTCGAACTCTAGATAGCAATCAGCCCCAGCATTTT.

This clone was picked up a small number of times. This sequence joins TRBV4-2 and TRBJ1-5; TRBD1 might be the D (5 bases). Trimming pared 1 base from V and 6 bases from J, leaving 13 bases between. This CDR3 has 15 residues. Germline-derived CDR1 and CDR2 are LGHNA and YNFKEQ. The CDR3 region is CASSQVEGASQPQHF. Here the CDR3 DNA reads TGTGCCAGCAGCCAAGTTGAAGGGGCGTCTCAGCCCCAGCATTTT.

The V gene is TRBV16, the J gene TRBJ2-7, with no clear D. This CDR3 is 12 amino acids long. Germline V lookup: CDR1 KGHSY, CDR2 FQNENV. Trimming took off 0 bases at V and 5 bases at J, with 5 bases between the two ends. The CDR3 DNA sequence: TGTGCCAGCAGCCAATCGGGAAACGAGCAGTACTTC. This gives the protein CASSQSGNEQYF. The whole variable domain, remainder taken from reference TRBV16 and TRBJ2-7, is GEEVAQTPKHLVRGEGQKAKLYCAPIKGHSYVFWYQQVLKNEFKFLISFQNENVFDETGMPKERFSAKCLPNSPCSLEIQATKLEDSAVYFCASSQSGNEQYFGPGTRLTVT.

A few counts support this clone. The chain combines TRBV11-3 with TRBJ1-4, with TRBD1 matching over 7 bases. CDR3 size: 15 residues. Germline assignment: CDR1 SGHNT and CDR2 YENEEA. Germline trimming cut 2 bases from V and 4 bases from J; bases unmatched to any gene: 4. CDR3 residues: CASSLKDRFNEKLFF. Here the CDR3 DNA reads TGTGCCAGCAGCTTAAAGGACAGGTTTAATGAAAAACTGTTTTTT.

This chain links TRBV7-9 with TRBJ2-7; 9 bases map to TRBD1. This CDR3 region has 15 residues. Germline V gives CDR1 SEHNR, CDR2 FQNEAQ (reference sequence). V lost 5 bases and J lost 5; bases outside the gene matches: 10. CDR3 loop: CASSLRGQGHHEQYF. The CDR3 DNA is TGTGCCAGCAGCCTGCGTGGACAGGGGCACCACGAGCAGTACTTC.

The CDR3 nucleotides are TGTGCCAGCAGCCAAGATCGGAGAGATACGCAGTATTTT. Its translation is CASSQDRRDTQYF. The genes are TRBV4-2 and TRBJ2-3; D unresolved. The CDR3 contains 13 residues. Per the germline V gene, CDR1 is LGHNA and CDR2 is YNFKEQ. Trimming stripped 0 bases from V and 5 bases from J, with 6 bases between.

In this sample, this clone turned up once. CDR3 DNA: TGTGCCAGCAGCCCCCTAGGTGGTGGCGATGAGCAGTTCTTC. Translation: CASSPLGGGDEQFF. V gene TRBV28 combines with J gene TRBJ2-1; D uncertain. CDR1 is MDHEN, CDR2 SYDVKM, per germline. Trimming removed 6 bases at V and 8 bases at J, with 17 bases between. CDR3 length equals 14 residues.

The chain joins TRBV27 to TRBJ2-3; 9 bases match TRBD2. Germline CDR1 reads MNHEY; CDR2 reads SMNVEV (reference sequence). The CDR3 loop spans 14 amino acids. J lost 1 base, V lost 7 bases, and 3 bases had no gene match. CDR3 region: CASTLAGGTDTQYF. The CDR3 DNA follows: TGTGCCAGCACCTTAGCGGGAGGCACAGATACGCAGTATTTT.

The rearrangement uses TRBV15 and TRBJ2-3; 15 bases map to TRBD2. The V gene's germline CDR1 is LNHNV and CDR2 YYDKDF (reference sequence). The CDR3 extends over 17 amino acids. V gave up 4 bases and J gave up 3 bases; unmatched junction bases: 5. The CDR3 bases are TGTGCCACCAGCAAGGGACTAGCGGGAGGCGTGACAGATACGCAGTATTTT. Translated: CATSKGLAGGVTDTQYF.